What follows describes a single TCR beta chain. Its antigen is unknown. This entry belongs to a study of PD-1 blockade in classical Hodgkin lymphoma. At the level of the study: With a 2-week interval, patients received intravenous nivolumab at 3 mg/kg. Study-level points and caveats: Newly diagnosed patients had diversity similar to the baseline diversity of complete responders.

Sequencing was performed with immunoSEQ multiplex PCR; in TCRdb, only in-frame clones are kept and a portion is missing. Among about 50,000 clones listed, approximately 70% were seen once. Following autologous stem cell transplantation, relapse occurred in every patient, and exposure to brentuximab vedotin varied. In germline, CDR1 is MNHEY, CDR2 SVGAGI. Trimming shortened V by 2 bases and J by 1 base, and 11 bases separated the two germline ends. The CDR3 extends over 15 amino acids. J is TRBJ2-5 and V is TRBV6-5; either TRBD1 or TRBD2 may supply D (5 bases each). The receptor comes from a human donor with classical Hodgkin lymphoma. This specimen was peripheral blood mononuclear cells (PBMCs), taken at baseline. CDR3 loop: CASSYGGWAQETQYF. The CDR3 DNA reads as TGTGCCAGCAGTTACGGGGGTTGGGCCCAAGAGACCCAGTACTTC.